This TCR beta chain was sequenced for a study of cytomegalovirus exposure and HLA in healthy donors. With 60 Vbeta and 13 Jbeta primers, the PCR was carried out. Here immunoSEQ multiplex PCR was the method, and the copy in TCRdb shows in-frame clones only, minus some. The table has 250,000 or so clones, around 85% seen once; the top ten hold around 1.2%. V dropped 3 bases and J dropped 2; count of bases not matched to a gene: 11. CDR1 is SGDLS and CDR2 is YYNGEE in the germline V gene. The CDR3 consists of 17 residues. The TCR comes from a human donor in good health. The V call is TRBV9, the J call TRBJ2-1, with 7 bases aligning to TRBD1. Sequenced: PBMCs. For the CDR3, the DNA is TGTGCCAGCAGCGGTAACAGGGGCCTTGAACCCTACAATGAGCAGTTCTTC. Translated: CASSGNRGLEPYNEQFF. Full variable domain (outside the CDR3, taken from reference TRBV9 and TRBJ2-1): DSGVTQTPKHLITATGQRVTLRCSPRSGDLSVYWYQQSLDQGLQFLIQYYNGEERAKGNILERFSAQQFPDLHSELNLSSLELGDSALYFCASSGNRGLEPYNEQFFGPGTRLTVL.